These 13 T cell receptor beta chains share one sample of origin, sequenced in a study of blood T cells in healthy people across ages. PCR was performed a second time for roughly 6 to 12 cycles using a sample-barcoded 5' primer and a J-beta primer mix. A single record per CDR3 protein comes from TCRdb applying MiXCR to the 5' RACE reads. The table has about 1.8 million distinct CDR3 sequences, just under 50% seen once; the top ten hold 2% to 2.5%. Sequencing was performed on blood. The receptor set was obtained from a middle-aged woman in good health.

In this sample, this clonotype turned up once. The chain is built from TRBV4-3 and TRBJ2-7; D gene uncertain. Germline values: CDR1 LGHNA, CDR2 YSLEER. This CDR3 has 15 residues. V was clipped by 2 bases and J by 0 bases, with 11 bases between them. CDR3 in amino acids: CASSQNEHGSYEQYF. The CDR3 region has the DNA TGCGCCAGCAGCCAAAACGAACACGGCTCCTACGAGCAGTACTTC.

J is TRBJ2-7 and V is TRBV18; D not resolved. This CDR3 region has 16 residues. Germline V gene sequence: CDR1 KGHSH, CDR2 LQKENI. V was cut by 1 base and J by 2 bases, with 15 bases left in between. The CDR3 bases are TGTGCCAGCTCACCACAGGGCGCCCTTTCAACCTACGAGCAGTACTTC. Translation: CASSPQGALSTYEQYF.

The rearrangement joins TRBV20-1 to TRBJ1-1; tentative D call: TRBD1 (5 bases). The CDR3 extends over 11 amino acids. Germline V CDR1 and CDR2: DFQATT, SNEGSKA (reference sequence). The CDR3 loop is CIQGGDTEAFF. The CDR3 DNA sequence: TGCATCCAGGGAGGGGACACTGAAGCTTTCTTT.

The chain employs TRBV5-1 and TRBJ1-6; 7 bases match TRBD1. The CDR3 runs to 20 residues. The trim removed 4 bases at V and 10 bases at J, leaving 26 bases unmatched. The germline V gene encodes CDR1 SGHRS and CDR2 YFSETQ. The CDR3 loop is CASSQLTRQGTKTLLSPLHF. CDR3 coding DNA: TGCGCCAGCAGCCAGTTGACCCGACAGGGCACGAAAACACTCCTATCACCCCTCCACTTT.

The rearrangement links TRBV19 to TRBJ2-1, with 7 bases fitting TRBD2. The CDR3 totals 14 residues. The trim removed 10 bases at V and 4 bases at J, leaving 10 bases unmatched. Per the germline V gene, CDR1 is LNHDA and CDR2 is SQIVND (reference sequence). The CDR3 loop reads CATQAGREYNEQFF. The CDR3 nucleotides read TGTGCCACCCAAGCGGGGAGAGAATACAATGAGCAGTTCTTC.

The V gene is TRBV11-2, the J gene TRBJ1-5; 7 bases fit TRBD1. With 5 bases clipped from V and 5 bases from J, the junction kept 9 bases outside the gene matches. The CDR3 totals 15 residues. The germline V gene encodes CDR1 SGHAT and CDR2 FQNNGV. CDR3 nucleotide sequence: TGTGCCAGCAGCCTATGGGACAGTAACCATCAGCCCCAGCATTTT. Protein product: CASSLWDSNHQPQHF.

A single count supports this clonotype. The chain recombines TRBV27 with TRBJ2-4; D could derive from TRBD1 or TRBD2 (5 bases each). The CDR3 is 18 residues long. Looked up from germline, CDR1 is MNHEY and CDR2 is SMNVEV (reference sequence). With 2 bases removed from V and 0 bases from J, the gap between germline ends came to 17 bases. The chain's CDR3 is CASSLAPRGTKAKNIQYF. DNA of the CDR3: TGTGCCAGCAGTTTAGCCCCTCGGGGCACCAAAGCCAAAAACATTCAGTACTTC.

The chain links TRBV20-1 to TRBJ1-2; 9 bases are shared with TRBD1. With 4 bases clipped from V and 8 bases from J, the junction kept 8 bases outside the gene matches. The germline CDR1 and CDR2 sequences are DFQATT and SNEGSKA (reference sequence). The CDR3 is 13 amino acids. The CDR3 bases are TGCAGTGCTAACTTACAGGGGGCCGAAGGCTACACCTTC. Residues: CSANLQGAEGYTF.

The CDR3, as DNA: TGCAGTGCTAGAGCCGCGGGACTAGCGGGGAACAATGAGCAGTTCTTC. Translated: CSARAAGLAGNNEQFF. The chain uses TRBV20-1 and TRBJ2-1; TRBD2 aligns across 13 bases. V lost 1 base, J lost 5 bases, and 5 bases stayed unmatched. The CDR3 is made up of 16 amino acids. The germline V gene has CDR1 DFQATT and CDR2 SNEGSKA (reference sequence).

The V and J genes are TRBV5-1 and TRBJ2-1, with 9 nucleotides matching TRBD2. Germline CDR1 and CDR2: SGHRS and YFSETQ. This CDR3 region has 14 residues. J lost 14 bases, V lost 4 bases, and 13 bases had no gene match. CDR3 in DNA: TGCGCCAGCAGCGCAAAAGTTGGACTAGCGACGGAGTTCTTC. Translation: CASSAKVGLATEFF.

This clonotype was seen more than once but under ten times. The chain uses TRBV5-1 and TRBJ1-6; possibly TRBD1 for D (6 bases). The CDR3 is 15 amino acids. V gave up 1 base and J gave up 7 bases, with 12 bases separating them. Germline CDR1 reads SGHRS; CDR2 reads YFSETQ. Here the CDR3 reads CASSLLQGRNSPLHF. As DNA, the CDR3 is TGCGCCAGCAGCTTGTTGCAGGGGCGGAATTCACCCCTCCACTTT. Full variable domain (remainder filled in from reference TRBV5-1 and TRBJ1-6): KAGVTQTPRYLIKTRGQQVTLSCSPISGHRSVSWYQQTPGQGLQFLFEYFSETQRNKGNFPGRFSGRQFSNSRSEMNVSTLELGDSALYLCASSLLQGRNSPLHFGNGTRLTVT.

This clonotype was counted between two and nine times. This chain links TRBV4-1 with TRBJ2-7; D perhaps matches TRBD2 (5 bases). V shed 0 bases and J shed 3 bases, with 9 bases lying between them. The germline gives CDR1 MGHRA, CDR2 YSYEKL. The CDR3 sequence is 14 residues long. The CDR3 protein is CASSQESSIYEQYF. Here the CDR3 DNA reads TGCGCCAGCAGCCAAGAATCTAGCATCTACGAGCAGTACTTC.

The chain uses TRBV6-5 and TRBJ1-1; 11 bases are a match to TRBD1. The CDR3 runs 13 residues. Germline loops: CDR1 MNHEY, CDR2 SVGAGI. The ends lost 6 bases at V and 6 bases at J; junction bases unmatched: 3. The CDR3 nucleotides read TGTGCCAGCAGGGGGACAGGGGGAGCTGAAGCTTTCTTT. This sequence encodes CASRGTGGAEAFF.